This T cell receptor beta chain was identified in a study of blood T cell repertoires in COVID-19. The V end was cut by 6 bases, the J end by 5 bases, with 13 bases between. Germline CDR1 and CDR2: LNHDA and SQIVND (reference sequence). The CDR3 loop spans 13 amino acids. TCRdb's copy holds only in-frame clones and misses some; the assay was immunoSEQ multiplex PCR. Of about 400,000 clones in the sample, roughly 86% are singletons; the top ten hold roughly 2%. V usage is TRBV19 and J usage is TRBJ1-2, with D possibly being TRBD1 (6 bases). Input material: PBMCs or T cells enriched from blood (not recorded which). This receptor was obtained from a woman aged 40 to 50 with acute COVID-19. The CDR3 DNA sequence: TGTGCCAGTAGCATGGGCACAGGGTATGGCTACACCTTC. It translates to CASSMGTGYGYTF. Full variable domain (rest looked up from reference TRBV19 and TRBJ1-2): DGGITQSPKYLFRKEGQNVTLSCEQNLNHDAMYWYRQDPGQGLRLIYYSQIVNDFQKGDIAEGYSVSREKKESFPLTVTSAQKNPTAFYLCASSMGTGYGYTFGSGTRLTVV.